These T cell receptor beta chains were read from a single sample in a study of a mutant IDH1 vaccine in newly diagnosed glioma. Here immunoSEQ multiplex PCR was the method, and the copy in TCRdb shows in-frame clones only, minus some. The sample carries about 24,000 clones, 82% recorded once. No antigen is known for these receptors. The input for sequencing was PBMCs, taken from a glioma patient whose treatment included an IDH1 peptide vaccine. These receptors were collected from a man aged 40-49 years with glioma. Some clones in this sample may be carry-over from other donors' samples. Both conserved end residues are part of each CDR3. Fields, in order: J gene, V gene, CDR3 protein.

>TRBJ1-2|TRBV7-8
CASSYRDRGLGYGYTF
>TRBJ2-7|TRBV7-3
CASSLFRGYEQYF
>TRBJ1-1|TRBV9
CASSTGPGGIEKAFF
>TRBJ1-2|TRBV2
CASSDALLQTPTF
>TRBJ2-7|TRBV19
CASSIAGVAYEQYF
>TRBJ2-1|TRBV5-1
CASSFGLFEDPEQFF
>TRBJ2-6|TRBV15
CATSRSGANVLTF
>TRBJ2-7|TRBV15
CATSTTAKSYEQYF
>TRBJ2-7|TRBV10-3
CATRTVTYEQYF
>TRBJ1-4|TRBV27
CASTLTGEGFNEKLFF
>TRBJ2-7|TRBV9
CASSPRGAKGYEQYF
>TRBJ2-5|TRBV4-1
CASSPQVRETQYF
>TRBJ2-7|TRBV25-1
CASSESPELAYEQYF
>TRBJ1-1|TRBV29-1
CSGGSANTEAFF
>TRBJ1-1|TRBV5-1
CASRLGGSGTEAFF
>TRBJ1-3|TRBV19
CASSARIPTPRDTIYF
>TRBJ1-1|TRBV5-5
CASSLGTNTEAFF
>TRBJ2-7|TRBV5-5
CASSFILSEQYF
>TRBJ2-5|TRBV15
CATSSLLQETQYF
>TRBJ2-7|TRBV5-1
CASSAGTGGRVGSEQYF
>TRBJ1-4|TRBV18
CASSPQAGREKLFF
>TRBJ1-1|TRBV2
CASSVIDSRTEAFF
>TRBJ1-1|TRBV19
CASSIVWGTENTEAFF
>TRBJ2-2|TRBV5-6
CASSLPGGTGELFF
>TRBJ1-4|TRBV6-1
CASSEGTGSNEKLFF
>TRBJ1-4|TRBV27
CASSYREGQTEKLFF
>TRBJ1-1|TRBV4-1
CASSLWEGGTEAFF
>TRBJ1-4|TRBV30
CAWSGGGDNEKLFF
>TRBJ1-1|TRBV30
CAWSSGQNTEAFF
>TRBJ1-2|TRBV11-2
CALGTDFFGYTF
>TRBJ1-1|TRBV19
CASSPGRMNTEAFF
>TRBJ1-6|TRBV30
CASVLRDRGSPLHF
>TRBJ2-1|TRBV5-1
CASSLTGYNEQFF
>TRBJ1-2|TRBV4-2
CASSLERDYGYTF
>TRBJ2-7|TRBV18
CASSPLEETPFYEQYF
>TRBJ1-1|TRBV6-1
CASRPQGMNTEAFF
>TRBJ1-6|TRBV6-5
CASSSPREYNSPLHF
>TRBJ1-5|TRBV27
CASTPGMGQPQHF
>TRBJ2-7|TRBV5-4
CASSLDRALLGQYF
>TRBJ1-6|TRBV21-1
CASSEGEGREVYNSPLHF
>TRBJ1-4|TRBV5-5
CASSPRGRLGEKLFF
>TRBJ1-1|TRBV7-9
CASSDPLNYVDTEAFF
>TRBJ1-2|TRBV5-6
CASRARDRGLHPYGYTF
>TRBJ2-3|TRBV5-1
CASSLLDTQYF
>TRBJ2-7|TRBV11-2
CASSSLAGPYEQYF